Listed below are T cell receptor beta chains from one sample, sequenced in a study of blood T cell repertoires in COVID-19. Sequencing used immunoSEQ multiplex PCR; TCRdb keeps in-frame clones, though not all of them. Of over 130,000 clones detected, around 82% appear once; the ten largest clones hold about 4%. Material: PBMCs or T cells enriched from blood (not recorded which). These receptors originate from a man aged 50 or older in a cohort exposed to, infected with or recovered from COVID-19 (not recorded which). CDR3s leave out the opening cysteine and the closing phenylalanine or tryptophan.

TRBV14 ASSPRGSYNSPLH
TRBV2 ASSSQGSDSPLH
TRBV7-3 ASSYGGTYTDTQY
TRBV29-1 SVHYTGEHHNSPLH
TRBV5-1 ASSYGGGLGETQY
TRBV28 ASSLDRGDYYGYT
TRBV2 ASSEKARVPQH
TRBV27 ASSSGTGGPSSNQPQH
TRBV5-6 ASSFPSDIPNTIY
TRBV11-2 ASSLADRAGYGYT
TRBV3-1/TRBV3-2 ASTRQNTEAF
TRBV13 ASSPDRGWQAF
TRBV6-1 ASSEWLDREQF
TRBV9 ASSVEPSGSRSYEQY
TRBV18 ASSPRDGNTEAF
TRBV4-3 ASSQETGILRSPLH
TRBV5-6 ASSFRDRGVGT
TRBV6-5 ASSTRDSNSPLH
TRBV5-1 ASSSADNYEQY
TRBV24-1 ATSDPYTGELF
TRBV29-1 SVAETGVGDTEAF
TRBV10-1 ASSEQVADTQY
TRBV7-8 ASSLAQGRVRSPLH
TRBV19 ASSIAPRATYEQY
TRBV5-1 ASSLGGSAGELF
TRBV7-3 ASSLPSGRGTDTQY
TRBV24-1 ATSRGPGANVLT
TRBV6-5 ASSYLTRQY
TRBV4-1 ASSQVGLAVNTGELF
TRBV4-1 ASSPQASEGSGANVLT
TRBV25-1 ASRDRGAGNTIY
TRBV28 ASSPPDRGRAGTEAF
TRBV6-2/TRBV6-3 ASSYSILAGGLSEETQY
TRBV14 ASSQGTSWDTQY
TRBV24-1 ATSDRADTQY
TRBV9 ASSVDSDYEQY
TRBV19 ASRTAFYSNQPQH
TRBV11-2 ASSFTGAGYGYT
TRBV3-1/TRBV3-2 ASSLPGQRTPYT
TRBV12-3/TRBV12-4 ASTYGGNYGYT
TRBV9 ASSVGGGATDTQY
TRBV27 ASSISGRLPDTQY
TRBV6-1 ASSGGRRGPRSTEAF
TRBV10-2 ASSEHPRTEAF
TRBV6-1 ASSDLRSQPQH
TRBV19 ASSIDWGDNSPLH
TRBV11-2 ASSLVGSGRVGDEQY
TRBV7-9 ASSPPLQGFAYGYT
TRBV19 ASSIVLASGRRADTQY
TRBV29-1 SVEPLRGRAGELF
TRBV10-2 ASSDGTAMNTEAF
TRBV20-1 SASPPGGRNTGELF
TRBV19 ASSTGLAAYSYEQY
TRBV6-5 ASRTGRSTEAF
TRBV3-1/TRBV3-2 ASSLGLLQQF
TRBV4-1 ASSQSSGGSEQY
TRBV19 ASAWGADNEQY